This T cell receptor beta chain is from a study of T cell repertoires in cytomegalovirus infection. For the study at large: Public TCR beta signatures provided an indication of both CMV infection and a matching HLA type.

Findings and limits, study-wide: In two of eight donors, the top clonotype was HLA-C-restricted CMV-specific. Of the TCR beta families, the public ones yielded a cumulative frequency that identified carriers of CMV plus the relevant HLA.

Each CDR3 protein is one row after TCRdb ran MiXCR on the reads. The sample lists under 350,000 distinct CDR3 sequences, over 7.5% occurring once. Remarks on this clonotype: Its cognate antigen is unknown.

The germline CDR1 and CDR2 sequences are MNHEY and SVGEGT. The CDR3 contains 14 residues. Trimming removed 2 bases from V and 2 bases from J, with 10 bases in between. The sequencing input was PBMCs. This clonotype was obtained from a human donor in good health (CMV status not recorded). Some clones in this sample may be carry-over from other donors' samples. This chain joins TRBV6-2 or TRBV6-3 and TRBJ2-7; D is ambiguous. The CDR3 DNA follows: TGTGCCAGCAGTTACCCAACCTACACCTACGAGCAGTACTTC. It is translated as CASSYPTYTYEQYF.